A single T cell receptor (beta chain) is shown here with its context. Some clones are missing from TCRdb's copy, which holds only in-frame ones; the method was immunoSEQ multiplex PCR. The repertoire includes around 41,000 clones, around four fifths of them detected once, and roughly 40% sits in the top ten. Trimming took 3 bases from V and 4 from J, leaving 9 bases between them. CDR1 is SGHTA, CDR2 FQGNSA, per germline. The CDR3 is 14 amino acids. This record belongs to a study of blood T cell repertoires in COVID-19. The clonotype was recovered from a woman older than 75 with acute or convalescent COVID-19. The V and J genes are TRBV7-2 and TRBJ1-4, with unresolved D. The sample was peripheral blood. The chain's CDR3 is CASSFKQHNEKLFF. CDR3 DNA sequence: TGTGCCAGCAGCTTTAAACAGCATAATGAAAAACTGTTTTTT.